This T cell receptor beta chain was observed in a study of cytomegalovirus exposure and HLA in healthy donors. About the study: HLA-typed donors were the source of approximately 88 million unique TCRs, which an early data release held.

With 6 bases removed from V and 2 bases from J, the gap between germline ends came to 14 bases. In germline, CDR1 is SQVTM, CDR2 ANQGSEA. The CDR3 extends over 13 amino acids. Researchers ran the PCR with 60 Vbeta and 13 Jbeta primers. Sequenced by immunoSEQ multiplex PCR; TCRdb stores in-frame clones only, minus some. Counted here are about 140,000 clones, roughly three quarters occurring once; the ten biggest clones make up around 2.2%. This clonotype originated in a man aged 25 to 40 in good health and CMV-seronegative. The V and J genes are TRBV29-1 and TRBJ2-7; possible D gene TRBD1, 6 bases. Material for sequencing was PBMCs. This CDR3 is CSVSGTPAYEQYF. CDR3 in DNA: TGCAGCGTCTCCGGGACACCAGCCTACGAGCAGTACTTC.